This record covers a single T cell receptor beta chain. The data belong to a study of early T cells in non-severe SARS-CoV-2 infection. TCRdb passed the 5' RACE reads through MiXCR, listing each CDR3 protein once. Of about 83,000 distinct CDR3 sequences in the sample, about 9.4% were seen once. Per the germline V gene, CDR1 is SGHTA and CDR2 is FQGNSA. The CDR3 sequence is 11 residues long. The V end was cut by 8 bases, the J end by 8 bases, with 12 bases between. The chain combines TRBV7-2 with TRBJ1-1, with D hard to call. The sequenced sample was whole blood, obtained at baseline. The TCR was taken from an adult who was a healthcare worker with PCR-confirmed SARS-CoV-2 infection or an uninfected control (not recorded which). CDR3 region: CASRVGPEAFF. The CDR3, as DNA: TGTGCCAGCCGAGTAGGCCCCGAAGCTTTCTTT. The whole variable domain, filled in from reference TRBV7-2 and TRBJ1-1, reads GAGVSQSPSNKVTEKGKDVELRCDPISGHTALYWYRQSLGQGLEFLIYFQGNSAPDKSGLPSDRFSAERTGGSVSTLTIQRTQQEDSAVYLCASRVGPEAFFGQGTRLTVV.